These T cell receptor beta chains were read from a single sample in a study of T cells in Graves' hyperthyroidism and ophthalmopathy. TCRdb used MiXCR to reprocess the multiplex PCR reads, holding one entry per CDR3 protein. Among nearly 750,000 distinct CDR3 sequences listed, around a third were seen once. Sample: blood. All receptors derive from a woman aged 40 to 50 with Graves' hyperthyroidism. Both conserved end residues are part of each CDR3. Each record gives: V gene, CDR3 length, D gene, CDR3 protein. A D gene is named only where the DNA matches it firmly.

TRBV6-2/TRBV6-3 13 . CASNPTGSKGYTF
TRBV12-3/TRBV12-4 14 . CASGKHDSNQPQHF
TRBV7-3 14 TRBD1 CASRRTGQYTEAFF
TRBV9 13 . CASSPGTAGGYTF
TRBV29-1 15 TRBD2 CSVEVTSGSQYEQYF
TRBV7-2 15 . CASSLEAGVYEKLFF
TRBV13 15 . CASSLGAGGNTEAFF
TRBV12-3/TRBV12-4 15 . CASSLAGRGNYGYTF
TRBV29-1 10 . CSVEGNGYTF
TRBV6-5 16 TRBD1 CASSQSSGTGRYEQYF
TRBV7-9 13 . CASSLIGLESYTF
TRBV2 16 . CASSFGPGREIYGYTF
TRBV10-3 18 TRBD1 CASSSPTLNRGRRYEQYF
TRBV6-6 14 . CASTNKGMNTEAFF
TRBV7-2 15 TRBD2 CASSLASGSPYEQYF
TRBV2 14 . CASSDIGSNNEQFF
TRBV7-9 12 . CASSEDGHEQYF
TRBV20-1 18 . CSARVGARQRALGDEQYF
TRBV7-9 15 TRBD1 CASSYPGQGIYEQYF
TRBV12-3/TRBV12-4 16 TRBD1 CASNRGQASSGNTIYF
TRBV2 12 . CASSARYNEQFF
TRBV20-1 14 TRBD1 CSATPGTGGYGYTF
TRBV7-7 17 TRBD1 CASSLGPGQGNTGELFF
TRBV2 13 . CASSTGNNQPQHF
TRBV2 12 . CASSDNTGELFF
TRBV5-5 16 . CASSQLTQGRYYGYAF
TRBV10-2 16 . CASSPGHGEGDEKLFF
TRBV7-6 14 . CASSLYTGDTEAFF
TRBV6-6 16 TRBD1 CASSMRQGVSVGELFF
TRBV6-1 19 . CASTNRSRDPGNPNEKLFF
TRBV7-2 15 . CASSPRGMTGNEQFF
TRBV5-4 13 . CASSQQGRPEAFF
TRBV12-5 12 . CASGWADTEAFF
TRBV7-8 18 . CASSQGGSGTEPTYEQYF
TRBV15 16 . CATSRDSETTGYEQYF
TRBV12-3/TRBV12-4 17 TRBD1 CAGSPGTADDPNYGYTF
TRBV2 14 . CASSVTSTNEKLFF
TRBV7-2 15 TRBD1 CASSLGTGIPGELFF
TRBV20-1 16 TRBD1 CSASGAGGAPDEKLFF
TRBV7-9 16 TRBD2 CASSLGAGAYQETQYF
TRBV12-5 16 TRBD1 CASGATGGASIYEQYF
TRBV5-4 15 TRBD1 CASSTPGQVDYGYTF
TRBV7-2 17 TRBD2 CASSLASGRSLGETQYF
TRBV9 13 . CASSVSTRYGYTF
TRBV19 16 TRBD1 CASSPSGTGMRQPQHF
TRBV7-2 16 TRBD1 CASSLGFRDRPYEQYF
TRBV10-3 16 TRBD1 CAISDSPGQGAYEQYF
TRBV7-8 14 . CASSLERREGKLFF
TRBV7-9 14 TRBD2 CASSIAAGDYEQYF
TRBV14 15 . CASSQVFDRGNTIYF
TRBV14 14 . CASSQVRGAEGYTF
TRBV15 17 . CATSREGDGWGANVLTF
TRBV5-8 13 . CASSLDYRYEQYF
TRBV7-9 15 TRBD1 CASSRQGTRNSPLHF